A single sample is the source of the 25 T cell receptor beta chains below, sequenced in a study of cytomegalovirus exposure and HLA in healthy donors. Amplification used 60 Vbeta primers and 13 Jbeta primers. The assay was immunoSEQ multiplex PCR, and TCRdb's table has in-frame clones only and misses some. This table holds around 210,000 clones, approximately 78% found once. Source material: PBMCs. The receptors were sampled from a boy under 18 in good health and CMV-seronegative.

V is TRBV10-3 and J is TRBJ2-5; 9 bases are a match to TRBD1. The DNA end is a closer match to TRBJ2-7, so the J assignment may be wrong. Germline CDR1 reads ENHRY; CDR2 reads SYGVKD. The length of the CDR3 is 14 residues. DNA of the CDR3: TGTGCCATCAGTGACGGGACAGGGTCCAACGAGCAGTACTTC. Translating gives CAISDGTGSNEQYF.

The chain employs TRBV28 and TRBJ1-2; TRBD1 matches 8 bases. This CDR3 spans 16 amino acids. Germline V gene data show CDR1 as MDHEN and CDR2 as SYDVKM. Trimming removed 4 bases from V and 2 bases from J; junction bases left unmatched: 9. CDR3 DNA: TGTGCCAGCAGTTCTCCGACAGGGGCCTTCAACTATGGCTACACCTTC. Residues: CASSSPTGAFNYGYTF.

The chain uses TRBV5-1 and TRBJ2-1; TRBD2 might be the D (6 bases). Germline V gene sequence: CDR1 SGHRS, CDR2 YFSETQ. V shed 4 bases and J shed 4 bases, with 12 bases lying between them. This CDR3 spans 14 amino acids. In DNA form, the CDR3 reads TGCGCCAGCAGCATTAGCGGAACTTACAATGAGCAGTTCTTC. Its protein product is CASSISGTYNEQFF.

The V and J genes are TRBV7-2 and TRBJ2-1, with TRBD2 identical over 7 bases. Germline V gene data show CDR1 as SGHTA and CDR2 as FQGNSA. The CDR3 runs 15 residues. Losses at the gene ends were 5 bases for V and 5 bases for J; bases not matched to a gene: 9. This chain's CDR3 is CASSITGTTNNEQFF. The CDR3 bases are TGTGCCAGCAGCATCACCGGGACTACCAACAATGAGCAGTTCTTC.

V is TRBV30 and J is TRBJ2-5; 10 bases agree with TRBD1. The CDR3 is 14 amino acids. Trimming cost V 4 bases and J 2 bases; bases outside gene matches: 4. From germline, CDR1 is GTSNPN and CDR2 SVGIG (reference sequence). The CDR3 loop is CAWNRDRGQETQYF. DNA for the CDR3: TGTGCCTGGAACCGGGACAGGGGACAAGAGACCCAGTACTTC. The variable domain in full, with the rest retrieved from reference TRBV30 and TRBJ2-5, is SQTIHQWPATLVQPVGSPLSLECTVEGTSNPNLYWYRQAAGRGLQLLFYSVGIGQISSEVPQNLSASRPQDRQFILSSKKLLLSDSGFYLCAWNRDRGQETQYFGPGTRLLVL.

This clone appeared once. The CDR3 region is CASSLGGRPSEQYF. The CDR3 DNA is TGTGCCAGCAGCTTGGGCGGGAGGCCCTCCGAGCAGTACTTC. The chain employs TRBV5-6 and TRBJ2-7; 8 nucleotides align to TRBD2. The CDR3 contains 14 residues. Germline V lookup: CDR1 SGHDT, CDR2 YYEEEE. V lost 0 bases to trimming and J lost 6 bases; unmatched junction nucleotides: 5.

The chain joins TRBV19 to TRBJ1-2; 11 bases are shared with TRBD1. CDR1 LNHDA and CDR2 SQIVND come from the germline V gene (reference sequence). This CDR3 spans 15 amino acids. The ends lost 7 bases at V and 4 bases at J; junction bases unmatched: 8. This CDR3 reads CASTGQGGLSYGYTF. The CDR3 bases are TGTGCCAGTACGGGACAGGGGGGTCTGAGCTATGGCTACACCTTC. The full variable domain, rest sourced from reference TRBV19 and TRBJ1-2, is DGGITQSPKYLFRKEGQNVTLSCEQNLNHDAMYWYRQDPGQGLRLIYYSQIVNDFQKGDIAEGYSVSREKKESFPLTVTSAQKNPTAFYLCASTGQGGLSYGYTFGSGTRLTVV.

The gene calls are TRBV9 and TRBJ1-2; D gene ambiguous. V dropped 0 bases and J dropped 1 base, with 7 bases sitting between them. This CDR3 spans 14 amino acids. Germline values: CDR1 SGDLS, CDR2 YYNGEE. The CDR3 protein is CASSVGNSNYGYTF. The CDR3 DNA follows: TGTGCCAGCAGCGTAGGGAACAGTAACTATGGCTACACCTTC.

The V gene is TRBV4-2, the J gene TRBJ1-5; 7 bases match TRBD1. This CDR3 region has 18 residues. The junction had 15 bases not matched to a gene; V was cut back by 0 bases and J by 7 bases. CDR1 is LGHNA and CDR2 is YNFKEQ in the germline V gene. For the CDR3, the DNA is TGTGCCAGCAGCCAAGAAATCTATCGGGCAGGGGGACGCCAGCCCCAGCATTTT. Its protein product is CASSQEIYRAGGRQPQHF.

This chain links TRBV28 with TRBJ2-7; D not certain. V lost 6 bases to trimming and J lost 2 bases, with 8 bases between them. CDR1 is MDHEN, CDR2 SYDVKM, per germline. The CDR3 is 12 amino acids. This CDR3 is CASSLPAYEQYF. For the CDR3, the DNA is TGTGCCAGCAGCCTTCCGGCCTACGAGCAGTACTTC.

The CDR3 region is CASSRDRAYEQYF. The CDR3 coding sequence is TGCGCCAGCAGTAGAGACCGGGCCTACGAGCAGTACTTC. The chain couples TRBV10-2 to TRBJ2-7; D is ambiguous. The length of the CDR3 is 13 residues. In germline, CDR1 is WSHSY, CDR2 SAAADI. The germline V and J ends were trimmed by 5 bases and 2 bases, with 10 bases remaining between them.

This clone has just one count. The CDR3 DNA sequence: TGTGCCAGCAGTGAATCCCTAATGGAGCAGTACTTC. Translation gives CASSESLMEQYF. The chain is built from TRBV25-1 and TRBJ2-7; no definite D call. V lost 1 base and J lost 7, with 8 bases in between. Germline CDR1 and CDR2: MGHDK and SYGVNS. The CDR3 spans 12 residues.

This clone has just one count. The chain has TRBV10-3 and TRBJ2-1, with 9 bases that match TRBD2. Trimming cost V 4 bases and J 9 bases; bases outside gene matches: 7. The CDR3 is 14 amino acids. The germline CDR1 and CDR2 sequences are ENHRY and SYGVKD. CDR3 sequence: CAISGGTSISEQFF. CDR3 DNA sequence: TGTGCCATCAGTGGGGGGACTAGCATCAGTGAGCAGTTCTTC.

The rearrangement joins TRBV19 to TRBJ1-5; a weak D match, TRBD1 (5 bases). Germline-derived CDR1 and CDR2 are LNHDA and SQIVND (reference sequence). This CDR3 is built from 13 residues. The CDR3 reads CALAQGPNQPQHF. CDR3 coding DNA: TGTGCTCTCGCCCAGGGTCCAAATCAGCCCCAGCATTTT.

The chain uses TRBV29-1 and TRBJ1-1; TRBD1 agrees at 7 bases. CDR3 length: 13 residues. V gave up 4 bases and J gave up 1 base; unmatched junction bases: 3. CDR1 is SQVTM, CDR2 ANQGSEA, per germline. For the CDR3, the DNA is TGCAGCGTTGGTGGGACAGAGAACACTGAAGCTTTCTTT. This codes for CSVGGTENTEAFF.

This clone was found a few times. The chain employs TRBV4-1 and TRBJ1-1; D ambiguous. Germline V gene lookup returns CDR1 MGHRA and CDR2 YSYEKL. V lost 1 base to trimming and J lost 0 bases, with 6 bases between them. The CDR3 sequence is 14 residues long. The CDR3 DNA reads as TGCGCCAGCAGCCAAGTTCCAGTGAACACTGAAGCTTTCTTT. Translation gives CASSQVPVNTEAFF.

This clone was detected only once. J is TRBJ1-4 and V is TRBV27; tentatively, D is TRBD1 (6 bases). The CDR3 loop spans 14 amino acids. The V gene lost 4 bases and the J gene lost 4 bases, with 10 bases spanning the gap. Germline lookup yields CDR1 MNHEY and CDR2 SMNVEV (reference sequence). For the CDR3, the DNA is TGTGCCAGCAGTTCCGACAGGAGTAATGAAAAACTGTTTTTT. The encoded protein is CASSSDRSNEKLFF.

A few counts support this clone. V gene TRBV5-6 combines with J gene TRBJ1-1; D might be TRBD1 (6 bases). Deletions cut 5 bases from V and 1 base from J, with 12 bases between. The CDR3 has 14 residues. CDR1 SGHDT and CDR2 YYEEEE come from the germline V gene. For the CDR3, the DNA is TGTGCCAGCAGACAGGACAGTCGGAACACTGAAGCTTTCTTT. Its protein product is CASRQDSRNTEAFF.

J is TRBJ2-3 and V is TRBV5-1; 7 positions agree with TRBD2. Per germline, CDR1 SGHRS and CDR2 YFSETQ. CDR3 length: 14 amino acids. V lost 5 bases to trimming and J lost 4 bases; unmatched junction nucleotides: 7. CDR3 nucleotides: TGCGCCAGCAGTAGGCGGGAGAAGGCAGATACGCAGTATTTT. Translated, it gives CASSRREKADTQYF.

V usage is TRBV6-5 and J usage is TRBJ2-7; TRBD2 is a possible D gene (5 bases). Deletions cut 4 bases from V and 7 bases from J, with 14 bases between. The CDR3 length is 13 residues. CDR1 and CDR2 (germline): MNHEY, SVGAGI. The CDR3 DNA sequence: TGTGCCAGCAGTTTTGGCCCAAGGAGGGAGCAGTACTTC. Its translation is CASSFGPRREQYF.

The chain has TRBV5-5 and TRBJ1-2; D remains unclear. The CDR3 sequence is 13 residues long. Germline CDR1 and CDR2: SGHKS and YYEKEE (reference sequence). V shed 1 base and J shed 3 bases, with 7 bases lying between them. CDR3 residues: CASSLRGDYGYTF. The CDR3 nucleotides are TGTGCCAGCAGCTTGCGGGGAGACTATGGCTACACCTTC.

V usage is TRBV2 and J usage is TRBJ2-7, with 8 nucleotides matching TRBD1. The junction had 12 bases not matched to a gene; V was cut back by 11 bases and J by 3 bases. The CDR3 sequence is 14 residues long. The germline CDR1 and CDR2 sequences are SNHLY and FYNNEI. DNA for the CDR3: TGTGCCTTGGTCCGCGACAGGGGACGCTACGAGCAGTACTTC. It encodes CALVRDRGRYEQYF.

The chain couples TRBV2 to TRBJ1-5, with TRBD1 as a possible D gene (5 bases). Germline values: CDR1 SNHLY, CDR2 FYNNEI. Deletions cut 5 bases from V and 7 bases from J, with 18 bases between. The length of the CDR3 is 15 residues. The CDR3 region is CASSLSGTSGQPQHF. DNA of the CDR3: TGTGCCAGCAGTTTAAGCGGGACCTCCGGACAGCCCCAGCATTTT.

The chain couples TRBV6-1 to TRBJ1-5, with 10 bases aligning to TRBD1. Trimming at V came to 1 base and at J to 7 bases, leaving 10 bases not matched to a gene. Looked up from germline, CDR1 is MNHNS and CDR2 is SASEGT. The length of the CDR3 is 17 residues. This CDR3 is CASSEVFGQGETQPQHF. In nucleotides, the CDR3 is TGTGCCAGCAGTGAAGTGTTTGGACAGGGGGAAACCCAGCCCCAGCATTTT.

This chain connects TRBV18 to TRBJ1-5; 10 nucleotides line up with TRBD1. Germline CDR1 reads KGHSH; CDR2 reads LQKENI. The trim removed 3 bases at V and 1 base at J, leaving 0 bases unmatched. This CDR3 contains 15 residues. CDR3 sequence: CASSPTGGSNQPQHF. In DNA, the CDR3 is TGTGCCAGCTCACCGACAGGGGGCAGCAATCAGCCCCAGCATTTT.